Listed below are T cell receptor beta chains from one sample, sequenced in a study of shared clonotypes between healthy human individuals. Only in-frame clones appear in the TCRdb table, and some are missing; sequencing was by immunoSEQ multiplex PCR. This table has around 1.5 million clones, nearly 99% appearing once. The sequencing sample was made of naive CD4+ T cells sorted from blood. These receptors originate from a man in his thirties or forties in good health. The CDR3 runs from the conserved cysteine through the conserved F or W. The order of the fields is V gene, D gene, clone size, J gene, CDR3 DNA, CDR3 protein. A D gene is named only where the DNA matches it firmly. Clone size is shown for a subset of rows, as once, few, many or a class of expanded clone.

v_gene: TRBV14; d_gene: .; abundance: .; j_gene: TRBJ2-7; CDR3nt: TGTGCCAGCAGCCAAGATCTCCGGGAGAAATCCTCCTACGAGCAGTACTTC; CDR3aa: CASSQDLREKSSYEQYF
v_gene: TRBV7-9; d_gene: TRBD1; abundance: .; j_gene: TRBJ2-3; CDR3nt: TGTGCCAGCAGCCGACAGGGGGGAACAGATACGCAGTATTTT; CDR3aa: CASSRQGGTDTQYF
v_gene: TRBV7-2; d_gene: .; abundance: .; j_gene: TRBJ2-5; CDR3nt: TGTGCCAGCTCCCAGGGACCTCGGGAGACCCAGTACTTC; CDR3aa: CASSQGPRETQYF
v_gene: TRBV10-3; d_gene: TRBD1; abundance: once; j_gene: TRBJ1-1; CDR3nt: TGTGCCACCGGAACAGGGGTGAACACTGAAGCTTTCTTT; CDR3aa: CATGTGVNTEAFF
v_gene: TRBV5-1; d_gene: .; abundance: .; j_gene: TRBJ2-7; CDR3nt: TGCGCCAGCAGCGAAGGGACCGCTAGCTCCTACGAGCAGTACTTC; CDR3aa: CASSEGTASSYEQYF
v_gene: TRBV7-3; d_gene: .; abundance: .; j_gene: TRBJ2-7; CDR3nt: TGTGCCAGCAGCTTAAATCCCGAGCAGTACTTC; CDR3aa: CASSLNPEQYF
v_gene: TRBV7-2; d_gene: .; abundance: once; j_gene: TRBJ2-6; CDR3nt: TGTGCCAGCAGCTTAGCCCTCTCTGGGGCCAACGTCCTGACTTTC; CDR3aa: CASSLALSGANVLTF
v_gene: TRBV15; d_gene: .; abundance: .; j_gene: TRBJ2-1; CDR3nt: TGTGCCACCAGCAGAGATATAAGGTATGAGCAGTTCTTC; CDR3aa: CATSRDIRYEQFF
v_gene: TRBV28; d_gene: .; abundance: .; j_gene: TRBJ1-5; CDR3nt: TGTGCCAGCACCTTGGAGGGAAATCAGCCCCAGCATTTT; CDR3aa: CASTLEGNQPQHF
v_gene: TRBV10-1; d_gene: .; abundance: .; j_gene: TRBJ2-7; CDR3nt: TGCGCCAGCAGTGGCAGGTCCAACGAGCAGTACTTC; CDR3aa: CASSGRSNEQYF
v_gene: TRBV11-2; d_gene: TRBD2; abundance: .; j_gene: TRBJ2-7; CDR3nt: TGTGCCAGCAGCTTAAGGGAGGGGAGGGTCTACGAGCAGTACTTC; CDR3aa: CASSLREGRVYEQYF
v_gene: TRBV7-9; d_gene: TRBD1; abundance: .; j_gene: TRBJ1-1; CDR3nt: TGTGCCAGCAGCTTAGGACAGGGGGGAAACACTGAAGCTTTCTTT; CDR3aa: CASSLGQGGNTEAFF
v_gene: TRBV2; d_gene: .; abundance: .; j_gene: TRBJ2-7; CDR3nt: TGTGCCAGCACAGATACCTACGAGCAGTACTTC; CDR3aa: CASTDTYEQYF
v_gene: TRBV9; d_gene: .; abundance: .; j_gene: TRBJ2-1; CDR3nt: TGTGCCAGCAGCGCCAGACAGAACAATGAGCAGTTCTTC; CDR3aa: CASSARQNNEQFF
v_gene: TRBV19; d_gene: .; abundance: .; j_gene: TRBJ2-3; CDR3nt: TGTGCCAGTAGTATAGACGAAAGGGTCACGCAGTATTTT; CDR3aa: CASSIDERVTQYF
v_gene: TRBV7-8; d_gene: .; abundance: .; j_gene: TRBJ1-1; CDR3nt: TGTGCCAGCAGCTCTCAGGCAACCCCGGTGCACACTGAAGCTTTCTTT; CDR3aa: CASSSQATPVHTEAFF
v_gene: TRBV5-1; d_gene: TRBD1; abundance: .; j_gene: TRBJ2-3; CDR3nt: TGCGCCAGCAAACCGGGACAGGGCACAGATACGCAGTATTTT; CDR3aa: CASKPGQGTDTQYF
v_gene: TRBV6-1; d_gene: .; abundance: .; j_gene: TRBJ1-2; CDR3nt: TGTGCCAGCAGTGAAGCGAACAGCGTAAACTATGGCTACACCTTC; CDR3aa: CASSEANSVNYGYTF
v_gene: TRBV10-1; d_gene: TRBD1; abundance: .; j_gene: TRBJ2-1; CDR3nt: TGCGCCAGCACCCGGGACAGGGCAGGCAATGAGCAGTTCTTC; CDR3aa: CASTRDRAGNEQFF
v_gene: TRBV28; d_gene: .; abundance: .; j_gene: TRBJ1-2; CDR3nt: TGTGCCAGCAGTTTGGCCAGGGAAGAAGGCTACACCTTC; CDR3aa: CASSLAREEGYTF
v_gene: TRBV5-4; d_gene: .; abundance: .; j_gene: TRBJ2-2; CDR3nt: TGTGCCAGCAGCCTGCTGGACACCGGGGAGCTGTTTTTT; CDR3aa: CASSLLDTGELFF
v_gene: TRBV30; d_gene: .; abundance: .; j_gene: TRBJ1-1; CDR3nt: TGTGCCTGGACGGGACGGAAGGACGGGAACACTGAAGCTTTCTTT; CDR3aa: CAWTGRKDGNTEAFF
v_gene: TRBV6-5; d_gene: .; abundance: .; j_gene: TRBJ2-3; CDR3nt: TGTGCCAGCAGTCCGCTACATTCTAGCACAGATACGCAGTATTTT; CDR3aa: CASSPLHSSTDTQYF
v_gene: TRBV18; d_gene: TRBD2; abundance: .; j_gene: TRBJ2-7; CDR3nt: TGTGCCAGCTCCCCCGGAATAGCGGGAGGGACTCACGAGCAGTACTTC; CDR3aa: CASSPGIAGGTHEQYF
v_gene: TRBV10-2; d_gene: .; abundance: .; j_gene: TRBJ2-3; CDR3nt: TGCGCCAGCAGTGAGCCGGGACTGAGCACAGATACGCAGTATTTT; CDR3aa: CASSEPGLSTDTQYF
v_gene: TRBV4-3; d_gene: TRBD1; abundance: .; j_gene: TRBJ2-1; CDR3nt: TGCGCCAGCAGCCGGGGACAGGGGTCGTCCTACAATGAGCAGTTCTTC; CDR3aa: CASSRGQGSSYNEQFF
v_gene: TRBV5-6; d_gene: TRBD1; abundance: .; j_gene: TRBJ2-3; CDR3nt: TGTGCCAGCAGCTTCCTGGACAGGCCTAGCACAGATACGCAGTATTTT; CDR3aa: CASSFLDRPSTDTQYF
v_gene: TRBV27; d_gene: .; abundance: .; j_gene: TRBJ1-3; CDR3nt: TGTGCCAGCAGTTTCCTAGGGACTGGAAACACCATATATTTT; CDR3aa: CASSFLGTGNTIYF